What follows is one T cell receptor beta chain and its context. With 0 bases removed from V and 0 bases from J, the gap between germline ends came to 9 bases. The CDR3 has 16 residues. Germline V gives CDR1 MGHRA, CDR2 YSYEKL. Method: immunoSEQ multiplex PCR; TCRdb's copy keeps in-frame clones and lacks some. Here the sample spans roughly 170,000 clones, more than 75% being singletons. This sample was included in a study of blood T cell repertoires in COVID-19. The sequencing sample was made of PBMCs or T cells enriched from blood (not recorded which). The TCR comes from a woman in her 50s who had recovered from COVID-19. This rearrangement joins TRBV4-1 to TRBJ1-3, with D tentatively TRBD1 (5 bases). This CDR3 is CASSQERRGSGNTIYF. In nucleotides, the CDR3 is TGCGCCAGCAGCCAAGAGCGGAGGGGCTCTGGAAACACCATATATTTT.